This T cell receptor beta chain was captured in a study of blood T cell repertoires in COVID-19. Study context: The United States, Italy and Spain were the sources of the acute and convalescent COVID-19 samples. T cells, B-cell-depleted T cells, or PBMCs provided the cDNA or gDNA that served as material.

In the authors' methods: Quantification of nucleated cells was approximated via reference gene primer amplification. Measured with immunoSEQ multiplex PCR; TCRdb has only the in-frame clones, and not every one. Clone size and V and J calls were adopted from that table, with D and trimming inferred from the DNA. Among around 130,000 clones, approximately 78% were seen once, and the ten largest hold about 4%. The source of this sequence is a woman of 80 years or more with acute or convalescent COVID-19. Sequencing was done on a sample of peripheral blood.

The chain's CDR3 is CASSEFGGGSYNEQFF. CDR3 nucleotide sequence: TGTGCCAGCAGTGAATTTGGGGGCGGGAGTTACAATGAGCAGTTCTTC. The gene calls are TRBV25-1 and TRBJ2-1; D might be TRBD2 (7 bases). Trimming took off 1 base at V and 4 bases at J, with 14 bases between the two ends. Germline V gives CDR1 MGHDK, CDR2 SYGVNS. This CDR3 region has 16 residues.